Below, 13 T cell receptor beta chains from the same sample are listed, as sequenced in a study of T-cell memory formation after mild COVID-19. TCRdb called the 5' RACE reads again in MiXCR, with one record for every CDR3 protein. This sample has about 90,000 distinct CDR3 sequences; more than 10% occur once, and the top ten carry 25% to 35%. The sequencing input was PBMCs or a T cell subset sorted from them (not recorded which). These receptors all stem from an adult woman who had mild COVID-19 (a few samples of this study predate the infection). Cell type and time point are not known.

This chain joins TRBV24-1 and TRBJ2-5, with a weak D call TRBD1 (5 bases). Germline-derived CDR1 and CDR2 are KGHDR and SFDVKD. With 1 base removed from V and 5 bases from J, the gap between germline ends came to 13 bases. The CDR3 is made up of 15 amino acids. The CDR3, as DNA: TGTGCCACCAGTGATTTCGGGCAGGGCGAGGAGACCCAGTACTTC. Its translation is CATSDFGQGEETQYF.

The chain joins TRBV4-1 to TRBJ1-1, with D uncertain. Germline V lookup: CDR1 MGHRA, CDR2 YSYEKL. The CDR3 has 14 residues. Trimming shortened V by 1 base and J by 2 bases, and 8 bases separated the two germline ends. Written as DNA, the CDR3 is TGCGCCAGCAGCCAAGCCCCCAGCAACACTGAAGCTTTCTTT. It specifies CASSQAPSNTEAFF.

The rearrangement links TRBV7-9 to TRBJ2-7; D not certain. Germline CDR1 SEHNR, CDR2 FQNEAQ (reference sequence). The CDR3 totals 15 residues. V gave up 5 bases and J gave up 3 bases, with 17 bases separating them. This CDR3 is CASSPKGSWDYEQYF. CDR3 sequence (DNA): TGTGCCAGCAGCCCTAAGGGATCTTGGGACTACGAGCAGTACTTC.

The CDR3 loop is CASSPGTNYEQYF. CDR3 bases: TGTGCCAGCAGTCCCGGGACCAACTACGAGCAGTACTTC. The chain combines TRBV6-5 with TRBJ2-7; D tentatively fits TRBD1 or TRBD2 (5 bases each). Germline loops: CDR1 MNHEY, CDR2 SVGAGI. V dropped 5 bases and J dropped 3 bases, with 11 bases sitting between them. CDR3 length: 13 residues.

This clonotype was detected only a few times. J is TRBJ2-3 and V is TRBV6-2 or TRBV6-3, with TRBD2 identical over 10 bases. The CDR3 loop spans 16 amino acids. Germline V CDR1 and CDR2: MNHEY, SVGEGT. The trim removed 2 bases at V and 6 bases at J, leaving 8 bases unmatched. The CDR3: CASSYGLAAQLDTQYF. The CDR3 nucleotides are TGTGCCAGCAGTTACGGACTAGCGGCGCAACTGGATACGCAGTATTTT.

In regard to this clonotype: A read error may explain this, as a much larger clone is one base away. V gene TRBV7-2 combines with J gene TRBJ2-3; D perhaps matches TRBD2 (6 bases). Germline V CDR1 and CDR2: SGHTA, FQGNSA. Trimming stripped 6 bases from V and 0 bases from J, with 19 bases between. The CDR3 spans 17 residues. The CDR3 loop reads CASSPIGVAASTDTQYF. CDR3 sequence (DNA): TGTGCCAGCAGTCCTATTGGGGTAGCGGCTAGCACAGATACGCAGTATTTT. The full variable domain, with the rest looked up from reference TRBV7-2 and TRBJ2-3, is GAGVSQSPSNKVTEKGKDVELRCDPISGHTALYWYRQSLGQGLEFLIYFQGNSAPDKSGLPSDRFSAERTGGSVSTLTIQRTQQEDSAVYLCASSPIGVAASTDTQYFGPGTRLTVL.

The chain recombines TRBV9 with TRBJ2-2, with D possibly being TRBD2 (5 bases). This CDR3 spans 16 amino acids. Germline loops: CDR1 SGDLS, CDR2 YYNGEE. Trimming shortened V by 0 bases and J by 4 bases, and 13 bases separated the two germline ends. CDR3 protein: CASSVGDSVGTGELFF. The CDR3 DNA reads as TGTGCCAGCAGCGTAGGGGATAGCGTCGGCACCGGGGAGCTGTTTTTT.

V usage is TRBV15 and J usage is TRBJ1-5; D is unclear. CDR1 and CDR2 from the germline V gene are LNHNV and YYDKDF (reference sequence). The CDR3 runs 14 residues. V was cut by 3 bases and J by 5 bases, with 11 bases left in between. The CDR3 loop is CATSRPPQDQPQHF. The CDR3 DNA reads as TGTGCCACCAGCAGGCCACCCCAGGATCAGCCCCAGCATTTT.

This clonotype was seen a handful of times. The chain combines TRBV7-9 with TRBJ2-7; TRBD2 is a possible D gene (6 bases). Trimming stripped 5 bases from V and 3 bases from J, with 20 bases between. This CDR3 has 16 residues. Germline assignment: CDR1 SEHNR and CDR2 FQNEAQ (reference sequence). The CDR3 nucleotides read TGTGCCAGCAGCCCTGTGGAGGGAAGTCAGATCTACGAGCAGTACTTC. Encoded protein: CASSPVEGSQIYEQYF. Supplemented by reference TRBV7-9 and TRBJ2-7, the full variable domain reads DTGVSQNPRHKITKRGQNVTFRCDPISEHNRLYWYRQTLGQGPEFLTYFQNEAQLEKSRLLSDRFSAERPKGSFSTLEIQRTEQGDSAMYLCASSPVEGSQIYEQYFGPGTRLTVT.

V and J are TRBV11-2 and TRBJ2-1; 9 bases are a match to TRBD2. The germline V gene has CDR1 SGHAT and CDR2 FQNNGV. With 3 bases clipped from V and 4 bases from J, the junction kept 7 bases outside the gene matches. The CDR3 is 16 amino acids. The CDR3 sequence is CASSLNSGSWYNEQFF. The CDR3 DNA is TGTGCCAGCAGCTTGAATAGCGGGAGTTGGTACAATGAGCAGTTCTTC.

The table lists this clonotype with a few counts. The CDR3: CASSDSGFGTTWNEQYF. The CDR3 coding sequence is TGTGCCAGCAGCGACAGTGGGTTTGGGACCACTTGGAACGAGCAGTACTTC. The chain carries TRBV7-2 and TRBJ2-7, with D possibly being TRBD1 or TRBD2 (5 bases each). CDR1 and CDR2 (germline): SGHTA, FQGNSA. V was shortened by 5 bases and J by 5 bases, with 25 bases between the two germline ends. The CDR3 covers 17 residues.

On this clonotype itself: This clone may be a read error of a much larger clone one base away. The rearrangement links TRBV7-9 to TRBJ2-5; 8 bases align to TRBD2. The CDR3 sequence is 16 residues long. The germline V gene has CDR1 SEHNR and CDR2 FQNEAQ (reference sequence). CDR3 amino acids: CASILGSAGVRETQYF. CDR3 bases: TGTGCCAGCATCTTAGGATCAGCGGGAGTCCGGGAGACCCAGTACTTC.

The gene calls are TRBV25-1 and TRBJ1-1; tentative D call: TRBD1 (6 bases). The V end was cut by 5 bases, the J end by 3 bases, with 22 bases between. Germline V gene lookup returns CDR1 MGHDK and CDR2 SYGVNS. This CDR3 contains 17 residues. The CDR3: CASSRTGGGGWDTEAFF. The CDR3 nucleotides read TGTGCCAGCAGTCGAACGGGGGGAGGGGGTTGGGACACTGAAGCTTTCTTT.